This T cell receptor (beta chain) derives from a study of human T cells and chemical hapten exposure. This clonotype was counted a few times. The time point here: patch test 3, about 24 weeks after DPC sensitization. The treatment was: therapeutic diphenylcyclopropenone sensitization with weekly scalp DPC. It was unfractionated whole blood from which total RNA was extracted. CDR1 is SGHTS and CDR2 is YDEGEE in the germline V gene. The ends lost 3 bases at V and 9 bases at J; junction bases unmatched: 8. This CDR3 is built from 16 residues. TCRdb re-analysed the RACE reads in MiXCR, keeping a single row per CDR3 protein. Of approximately 97,000 distinct CDR3 sequences listed, roughly 27% were seen once; the top ten hold about 9.4%.

The clonotype originates from a man in his forties with alopecia areata. Some clones in this sample may be carry-over from other donors' samples. The specimen comprised whole blood, sampled in connection with sensitization to the hapten diphenylcyclopropenone (DPC). V gene TRBV5-8 combines with J gene TRBJ2-1, with TRBD2 matching 14 bases. CDR3 nucleotide sequence: TGTGCCAGCAGCTCGCCGGGACTAGCGGGGGACGGTGAGCAGTTCTTC. Its translation is CASSSPGLAGDGEQFF. The full variable domain, with the rest looked up from reference TRBV5-8 and TRBJ2-1, is EAGVTQSPTHLIKTRGQQATLRCSPISGHTSVYWYQQALGLGLQFLLWYDEGEERNRGNFPPRFSGRQFPNYSSELNVNALELEDSALYLCASSSPGLAGDGEQFFGPGTRLTVL.